These 23 T cell receptor beta chains originate from one sample sequenced in a study of OX40 agonist ivuxolimab in advanced cancers. Profiled with immunoSEQ multiplex PCR; TCRdb holds only in-frame clones, not every one. The sample contains approximately 58,000 clones, approximately 89% of which appear only once. Material: CD4+ or CD8+ T cells sorted from blood, obtained in a trial of the OX40 agonist ivuxolimab. The receptors here all came from an adult with an advanced solid tumor such as melanoma, head and neck, liver or kidney cancer.

This chain uses TRBV28 with TRBJ1-5, with 7 nucleotides matching TRBD1. The CDR3 is made up of 16 amino acids. V trimming: 4 bases; J trimming: 4 bases; junction bases outside the gene matches: 10. CDR1 and CDR2 from the germline V gene are MDHEN and SYDVKM. CDR3 bases: TGTGCCAGCAGTTCCTGGACAGGTAGCTCGAATCAGCCCCAGCATTTT. Translating it yields CASSSWTGSSNQPQHF. Variable domain in full (rest from reference TRBV28 and TRBJ1-5): DVKVTQSSRYLVKRTGEKVFLECVQDMDHENMFWYRQDPGLGLRLIYFSYDVKMKEKGDIPEGYSVSREKKERFSLILESASTNQTSMYLCASSSWTGSSNQPQHFGDGTRLSIL.

The rearrangement joins TRBV5-6 to TRBJ1-2; no reliable D call. Germline V gene lookup returns CDR1 SGHDT and CDR2 YYEEEE. The CDR3 is made up of 13 amino acids. Trimming cost V 0 bases and J 8 bases, with 11 bases left between them. The CDR3 DNA sequence: TGTGCCAGCAGCTTGGCTGGCGTCGGCGGCTACACCTTC. The encoded protein is CASSLAGVGGYTF.

The V call is TRBV18, the J call TRBJ2-5, with D uncertain. Trimming took off 3 bases at V and 5 bases at J, with 13 bases between the two ends. The V gene's germline CDR1 is KGHSH and CDR2 LQKENI. The CDR3 runs 14 residues. The CDR3: CASSPTTSEETQYF. In DNA, the CDR3 is TGTGCCAGCTCACCGACAACCTCTGAGGAGACCCAGTACTTC.

The chain employs TRBV6-6 and TRBJ1-2, with 8 bases that match TRBD1. The CDR3 is 15 amino acids. With 6 bases clipped from V and 3 bases from J, the junction kept 9 bases outside the gene matches. The germline CDR1 and CDR2 sequences are MNHNY and SVGAGI (reference sequence). The CDR3 protein is CASSRTTGADYGYTF. The CDR3 DNA sequence: TGTGCCAGCAGCCGGACGACAGGGGCAGACTATGGCTACACCTTC.

The chain recombines TRBV7-2 with TRBJ1-1; unclear D gene. The CDR3 has 14 amino acids. The germline gives CDR1 SGHTA, CDR2 FQGNSA. V gave up 5 bases and J gave up 5 bases, with 15 bases separating them. The CDR3 protein is CASSLAYLGTEAFF. As DNA, the CDR3 is TGTGCCAGCAGCCTTGCATATTTGGGGACTGAAGCTTTCTTT.

This clone turned up a few times. The chain is built from TRBV30 and TRBJ2-7; TRBD1 matches 11 bases. Germline CDR1 is GTSNPN and CDR2 is SVGIG (reference sequence). The CDR3 extends over 14 amino acids. With 5 bases clipped from V and 3 bases from J, the junction kept 6 bases outside the gene matches. CDR3 residues: CAWRGQGAYYEQYF. The CDR3 nucleotides read TGTGCCTGGCGAGGACAGGGGGCTTACTACGAGCAGTACTTC.

The rearrangement uses TRBV28 and TRBJ1-5, with a tentative D call TRBD1 (5 bases). Germline V gene sequence: CDR1 MDHEN, CDR2 SYDVKM. The CDR3 loop spans 12 amino acids. The ends were cut back, 5 bases at V and 7 bases at J, with 9 bases in the middle. The CDR3 DNA reads TGTGCCAGCAGTCAGGGTAGGCAGCCCCAGCATTTT. It yields the protein CASSQGRQPQHF.

This chain links TRBV27 with TRBJ1-5, with D unclear. The CDR3 has 16 amino acids. CDR1 is MNHEY and CDR2 is SMNVEV in the germline V gene (reference sequence). V was trimmed by 3 bases and J by 2 bases, leaving 14 bases between them. The CDR3, as DNA: TGTGCCAGCAGTTTGAACCTTCCCCGGGGCAATCAGCCCCAGCATTTT. Amino acid sequence: CASSLNLPRGNQPQHF.

This rearrangement joins TRBV28 to TRBJ1-5, with 7 bases matching TRBD1. V was clipped by 2 bases and J by 7 bases; unmatched bases: 5. This CDR3 contains 14 residues. From germline, CDR1 is MDHEN and CDR2 SYDVKM. CDR3 DNA: TGTGCCAGCAGTTTAAAAACAGGGGCCCAGCCCCAGCATTTT. It is translated as CASSLKTGAQPQHF.

The J gene is TRBJ2-2, the V gene TRBV5-1; D not certain. CDR1 is SGHRS and CDR2 is YFSETQ in the germline V gene. This CDR3 has 11 amino acids. Trimming took 7 bases from V and 6 from J, leaving 7 bases between them. This CDR3 is CASRLAGELFF. As DNA, the CDR3 is TGCGCCAGCCGGCTAGCCGGGGAGCTGTTTTTT.

The chain uses TRBV5-6 and TRBJ2-1; 9 nucleotides line up with TRBD1. V gave up 2 bases and J gave up 4 bases; unmatched junction bases: 7. Germline V gives CDR1 SGHDT, CDR2 YYEEEE. The CDR3 totals 16 residues. CDR3 bases: TGTGCCAGCAGCTTTATCTGGGACAGGGTTTACAATGAGCAGTTCTTC. Protein sequence: CASSFIWDRVYNEQFF.

The chain employs TRBV11-2 and TRBJ2-7, with D perhaps matching TRBD2 (6 bases). V lost 5 bases and J lost 4, with 24 bases in between. CDR3 size: 17 residues. Germline V gene lookup returns CDR1 SGHAT and CDR2 FQNNGV. The CDR3, as DNA: TGTGCCAGCAGCCCCCGATGGCGGGAACAGGTCGGGTACGAGCAGTACTTC. Translation: CASSPRWREQVGYEQYF.

The genes are TRBV18 and TRBJ1-4; tentative D call: TRBD1 (5 bases). The CDR3 spans 15 residues. Germline CDR1 is KGHSH and CDR2 is LQKENI. V lost 4 bases and J 2 bases, leaving 11 bases between the germline ends. The CDR3: CASSRSTATNEKLFF. The CDR3 coding sequence is TGTGCCAGCTCACGATCGACAGCTACTAATGAAAAACTGTTTTTT.

The rearrangement links TRBV11-2 to TRBJ2-1; a weak D match, TRBD2 (6 bases). The CDR3 is 13 residues long. Germline CDR1 is SGHAT and CDR2 is FQNNGV. V lost 5 bases and J lost 10, with 15 bases in between. CDR3 nucleotide sequence: TGTGCCAGCAGCCGGGCGGAGGGCTGGGAGCAGTTCTTC. This translates into CASSRAEGWEQFF.

This sequence joins TRBV9 and TRBJ2-1; 9 bases align to TRBD2. Germline CDR1 and CDR2: SGDLS and YYNGEE. The ends lost 4 bases at V and 7 bases at J; junction bases unmatched: 15. The CDR3 length is 17 residues. The DNA of the CDR3 is TGTGCCAGCAGCCTTCAAATCGGGACTAGCTTTCAGAATGAGCAGTTCTTC. Translated: CASSLQIGTSFQNEQFF.

The chain joins TRBV6-4 to TRBJ2-3; D unclear. There are 11 residues in the CDR3. Trimming cost V 6 bases and J 5 bases, with 6 bases left between them. Germline CDR1 is MRHNA and CDR2 is SNTAGT. The CDR3 is CASRSGDTQYF. CDR3 DNA sequence: TGTGCCAGCAGGAGTGGAGATACGCAGTATTTT.

The chain is built from TRBV7-9 and TRBJ2-3; the D gene is possibly TRBD2 (5 bases). V shed 0 bases and J shed 0 bases, with 7 bases lying between them. CDR1 and CDR2 (germline): SEHNR, FQNEAQ (reference sequence). This CDR3 comprises 15 residues. The CDR3 sequence: CASSLASASTDTQYF. The CDR3 nucleotides are TGTGCCAGCAGCTTAGCTAGCGCCAGCACAGATACGCAGTATTTT. The whole variable domain, filled in from reference TRBV7-9 and TRBJ2-3, reads DTGVSQNPRHKITKRGQNVTFRCDPISEHNRLYWYRQTLGQGPEFLTYFQNEAQLEKSRLLSDRFSAERPKGSFSTLEIQRTEQGDSAMYLCASSLASASTDTQYFGPGTRLTVL.

The V call is TRBV11-2, the J call TRBJ2-1; TRBD2 matches at 7 bases. The junction had 3 bases not matched to a gene; V was cut back by 1 base and J by 12 bases. The CDR3 has 12 residues. Germline assignment: CDR1 SGHAT and CDR2 FQNNGV. CDR3 DNA: TGTGCCAGCAGCTTAGTGCTAGCGGCGCAGTTCTTC. This codes for CASSLVLAAQFF.

J is TRBJ1-2 and V is TRBV6-5; D uncertain. The ends were cut back, 6 bases at V and 4 bases at J, with 12 bases in the middle. This CDR3 has 13 residues. In germline, CDR1 is MNHEY, CDR2 SVGAGI. The CDR3 loop reads CASSYQEGYGYTF. DNA for the CDR3: TGTGCCAGCAGCTACCAGGAGGGCTATGGCTACACCTTC.

V usage is TRBV9 and J usage is TRBJ1-2, with D unresolved. The V end lost 1 base, the J end lost 2 bases, and 12 bases lay between the germline ends. Germline V gene data show CDR1 as SGDLS and CDR2 as YYNGEE. The CDR3 length is 15 residues. The CDR3 here is CASSVSASQNYGYTF. For the CDR3, the DNA is TGTGCCAGCAGCGTAAGTGCTAGTCAAAACTATGGCTACACCTTC.

This clone was recorded a few times. The chain recombines TRBV27 with TRBJ1-5; D uncertain. The CDR3 covers 13 residues. V was cut by 3 bases and J by 5 bases, with 8 bases left in between. Germline V gene sequence: CDR1 MNHEY, CDR2 SMNVEV (reference sequence). The CDR3 reads CASSFREDQPQHF. CDR3 nucleotide sequence: TGTGCCAGCAGTTTCCGCGAAGATCAGCCCCAGCATTTT.

The V call is TRBV7-8, the J call TRBJ2-3; 7 nucleotides agree with TRBD2. Germline V lookup: CDR1 SGHVS, CDR2 FQNEAQ. The CDR3 sequence is 15 residues long. V shed 6 bases, J shed 0 bases, and the junction held 6 bases outside the gene matches. Written as DNA, the CDR3 is TGTGCCAGCAGTATTCGTAGCGGGAGCACAGATACGCAGTATTTT. It yields the protein CASSIRSGSTDTQYF. Complete variable domain (other parts from reference TRBV7-8 and TRBJ2-3): GAGVSQSPRYKVAKRGQDVALRCDPISGHVSLFWYQQALGQGPEFLTYFQNEAQLDKSGLPSDRFFAERPEGSVSTLKIQRTQQEDSAVYLCASSIRSGSTDTQYFGPGTRLTVL.

The chain uses TRBV6-6 and TRBJ2-6, with TRBD1 identical over 10 bases. The CDR3 sequence is 16 residues long. Germline assignment: CDR1 MNHNY and CDR2 SVGAGI (reference sequence). V dropped 7 bases and J dropped 2; count of bases not matched to a gene: 5. In DNA, the CDR3 is TGTGCCAGCACGGGACAGGGGCTGGCTGGGGCCAACGTCCTGACTTTC. Protein: CASTGQGLAGANVLTF.